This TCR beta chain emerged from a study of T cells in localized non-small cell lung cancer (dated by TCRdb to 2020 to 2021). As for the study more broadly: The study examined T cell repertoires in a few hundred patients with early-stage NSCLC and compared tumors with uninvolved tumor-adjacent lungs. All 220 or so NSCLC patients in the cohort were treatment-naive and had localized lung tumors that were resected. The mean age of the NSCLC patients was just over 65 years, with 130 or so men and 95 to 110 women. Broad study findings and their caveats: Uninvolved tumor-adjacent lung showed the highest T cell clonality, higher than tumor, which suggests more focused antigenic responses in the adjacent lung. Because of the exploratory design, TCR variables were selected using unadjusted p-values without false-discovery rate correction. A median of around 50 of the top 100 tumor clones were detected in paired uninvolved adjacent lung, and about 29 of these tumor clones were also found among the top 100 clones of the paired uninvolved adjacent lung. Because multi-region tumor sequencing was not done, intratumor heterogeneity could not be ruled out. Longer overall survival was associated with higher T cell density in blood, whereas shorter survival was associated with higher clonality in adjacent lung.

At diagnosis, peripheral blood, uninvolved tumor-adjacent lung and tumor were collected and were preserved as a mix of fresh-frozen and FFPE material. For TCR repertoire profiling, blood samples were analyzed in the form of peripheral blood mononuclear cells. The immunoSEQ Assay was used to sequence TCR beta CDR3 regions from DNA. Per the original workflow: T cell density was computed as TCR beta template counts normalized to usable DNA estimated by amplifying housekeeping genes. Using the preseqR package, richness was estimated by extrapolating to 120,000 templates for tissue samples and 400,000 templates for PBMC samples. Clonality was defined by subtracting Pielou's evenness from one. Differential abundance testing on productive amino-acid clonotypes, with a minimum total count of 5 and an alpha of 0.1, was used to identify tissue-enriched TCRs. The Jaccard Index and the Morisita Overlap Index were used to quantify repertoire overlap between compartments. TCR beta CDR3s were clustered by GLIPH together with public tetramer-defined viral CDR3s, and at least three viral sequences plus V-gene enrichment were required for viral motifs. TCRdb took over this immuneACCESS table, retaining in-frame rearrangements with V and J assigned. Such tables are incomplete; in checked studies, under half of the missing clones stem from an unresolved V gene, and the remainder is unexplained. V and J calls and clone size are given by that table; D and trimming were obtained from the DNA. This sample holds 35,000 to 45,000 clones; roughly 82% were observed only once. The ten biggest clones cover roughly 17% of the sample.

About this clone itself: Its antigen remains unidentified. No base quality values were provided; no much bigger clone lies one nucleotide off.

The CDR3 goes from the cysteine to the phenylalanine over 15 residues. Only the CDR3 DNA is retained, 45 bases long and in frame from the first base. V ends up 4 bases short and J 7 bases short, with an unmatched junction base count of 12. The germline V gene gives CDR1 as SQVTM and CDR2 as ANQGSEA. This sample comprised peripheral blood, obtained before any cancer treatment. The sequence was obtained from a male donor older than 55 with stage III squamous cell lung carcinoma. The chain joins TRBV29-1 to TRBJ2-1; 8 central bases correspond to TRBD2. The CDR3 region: CSVGGSGTSRNEQFF. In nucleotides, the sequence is TGCAGCGTTGGGGGTAGCGGGACAAGTAGGAATGAGCAGTTCTTC.